Below are 18 T cell receptor beta chains sequenced from a single sample in a study of OX40 agonist ivuxolimab in advanced cancers. TCRdb keeps only in-frame clones here, not all; method: immunoSEQ multiplex PCR. The sample consists of tens of thousands of clones, approximately 86% of them appearing once. Here the sequenced sample was CD4+ or CD8+ T cells sorted from blood, taken in a trial of the OX40 agonist ivuxolimab. Receptors originate from an adult with an advanced solid tumor such as melanoma, head and neck, liver or kidney cancer.

The chain is built from TRBV27 and TRBJ2-7; the D gene is possibly TRBD1 (6 bases). CDR1 and CDR2 (germline): MNHEY, SMNVEV (reference sequence). The V end was cut by 5 bases, the J end by 5 bases, with 10 bases between. This CDR3 has 12 amino acids. This CDR3 reads CASSTGYHEQYF. DNA for the CDR3: TGTGCCAGCAGTACAGGGTACCACGAGCAGTACTTC.

The CDR3, as DNA: TGTGCCAGTAGTCCGGCTCTGGGCTCCTACGAGCAGTACTTC. It codes for CASSPALGSYEQYF. The chain combines TRBV19 with TRBJ2-7; D is unresolved. The CDR3 is 14 residues long. Looked up from germline, CDR1 is LNHDA and CDR2 is SQIVND (reference sequence). V shed 5 bases and J shed 0 bases, with 11 bases lying between them.

The V call is TRBV9, the J call TRBJ2-5; D is possibly TRBD1 or TRBD2 (6 bases each). From germline, CDR1 is SGDLS and CDR2 YYNGEE. This CDR3 contains 14 residues. Trimming removed 0 bases from V and 3 bases from J, with 9 bases in between. The CDR3 spells CASSVGRGEETQYF. The DNA of the CDR3 is TGTGCCAGCAGCGTAGGTAGGGGGGAAGAGACCCAGTACTTC.

This chain links TRBV27 with TRBJ1-5; the D gene is possibly TRBD1 (6 bases). This CDR3 spans 14 amino acids. In germline, CDR1 is MNHEY, CDR2 SMNVEV (reference sequence). Deletions cut 3 bases from V and 5 bases from J, with 11 bases between. The CDR3 coding sequence is TGTGCCAGCAGTTTCTGGGGGGCCGATCAGCCCCAGCATTTT. This encodes CASSFWGADQPQHF.

V gene TRBV19 combines with J gene TRBJ2-1, with D hard to call. The CDR3 is 15 amino acids. V lost 3 bases and J lost 8, with 17 bases in between. Germline lookup yields CDR1 LNHDA and CDR2 SQIVND (reference sequence). This chain's CDR3 is CASSIRPRALDEQFF. CDR3 DNA: TGTGCCAGTAGTATTCGTCCCCGGGCTTTGGATGAGCAGTTCTTC.

The chain has TRBV4-1 and TRBJ2-1; D unresolved. Germline CDR1 MGHRA, CDR2 YSYEKL. CDR3 length equals 14 residues. V shed 1 base and J shed 1 base, with 5 bases lying between them. DNA for the CDR3: TGCGCCAGCAGCCAAGTGGGGTCCTACAATGAGCAGTTCTTC. It yields the protein CASSQVGSYNEQFF.

The chain recombines TRBV5-1 with TRBJ1-1; no firm D call. Trimming cost V 0 bases and J 1 base, with 7 bases left between them. The CDR3 length is 14 residues. Germline assignment: CDR1 SGHRS and CDR2 YFSETQ. The CDR3 DNA sequence: TGCGCCAGCAGCTTGGCAGTAGCGAACACTGAAGCTTTCTTT. Translation gives CASSLAVANTEAFF.

This rearrangement joins TRBV11-3 to TRBJ2-3, with 8 bases identical to TRBD1. This CDR3 spans 14 amino acids. The V gene end was trimmed by 5 bases and the J gene end by 1 base; junction bases not matched to a gene: 2. The V gene's germline CDR1 is SGHNT and CDR2 YENEEA. This CDR3 is CASSTGQGTDTQYF. DNA of the CDR3: TGTGCCAGCAGCACGGGACAGGGCACAGATACGCAGTATTTT. Variable domain in full (rest from reference TRBV11-3 and TRBJ2-3): EAGVVQSPRYKIIEKKQPVAFWCNPISGHNTLYWYLQNLGQGPELLIRYENEEAVDDSQLPKDRFSAERLKGVDSTLKIQPAELGDSAVYLCASSTGQGTDTQYFGPGTRLTVL.

The chain combines TRBV9 with TRBJ2-3, with 8 positions matching TRBD2. CDR3 length equals 15 residues. Unmatched junction bases numbered 7, after V lost 4 bases and J lost 3 bases. Germline-derived CDR1 and CDR2 are SGDLS and YYNGEE. CDR3 coding DNA: TGTGCCAGCAGCTCAAACGCGGGGGGTACAGATACGCAGTATTTT. Residues: CASSSNAGGTDTQYF.

V is TRBV21-1 and J is TRBJ2-5; the table's D call, TRBD2, was not checked against the DNA. TRBV21-1 counts as a pseudogene. The CDR3 length is 16 residues. The CDR3 loop reads CASTRRNTSPRETQYF. CDR3 nucleotide sequence: TGTGCCAGTACCCGTCGTAACACTTCCCCTAGGGAGACCCAGTACTTC.

Only a few counts were recorded for this clone. This chain uses TRBV7-3 with TRBJ1-2, with 8 nucleotides matching TRBD1. The CDR3 totals 19 residues. J was trimmed by 4 bases and V by 1 base; bases with no gene match: 17. CDR1 and CDR2 from the germline V gene are SGHTA and FQGTGA. In DNA form, the CDR3 reads TGTGCCAGCAGCTTAAACTCGTGGTCAGGGGGCGCTGAGGGCTATGGCTACACCTTC. Amino acid sequence: CASSLNSWSGGAEGYGYTF.

The chain carries TRBV4-3 and TRBJ2-7; D ambiguous. V was shortened by 3 bases and J by 0 bases, with 9 bases between the two germline ends. This CDR3 spans 14 amino acids. Germline V gene data show CDR1 as LGHNA and CDR2 as YSLEER. CDR3 in amino acids: CASSQALFSYEQYF. The CDR3 DNA sequence: TGCGCCAGCAGCCAGGCCCTTTTCTCCTACGAGCAGTACTTC.

This clone was seen more than once but under ten times. This sequence joins TRBV2 and TRBJ2-1; D remains unclear. The CDR3 runs to 14 residues. V lost 6 bases to trimming and J lost 11 bases, with 20 bases between them. Germline lookup yields CDR1 SNHLY and CDR2 FYNNEI. CDR3 amino acids: CASSDQHSGSQQFF. As DNA, the CDR3 is TGTGCCAGCAGCGACCAACACTCCGGCTCCCAGCAGTTCTTC.

The chain uses TRBV9 and TRBJ2-4; 7 bases are shared with TRBD1. Trimming took 3 bases from V and 4 from J; bases not matched to a gene: 4. CDR3 length equals 14 residues. Germline-derived CDR1 and CDR2 are SGDLS and YYNGEE. CDR3 bases: TGTGCCAGCAGCGACCGGGACAGTAAAAACATTCAGTACTTC. Amino acid sequence: CASSDRDSKNIQYF.

The chain links TRBV10-1 to TRBJ2-3; D possibly corresponds to TRBD2 (5 bases). Germline V gene data show CDR1 as WNHNN and CDR2 as SYGVQD (reference sequence). V gave up 2 bases and J gave up 1 base, with 16 bases separating them. This CDR3 contains 17 residues. CDR3 loop: CASSEEGRRFGTDTQYF. CDR3 nucleotide sequence: TGCGCCAGCAGTGAGGAGGGCAGGAGGTTTGGCACAGATACGCAGTATTTT.

CDR3 sequence: CASSAPGLSLYGYTF. CDR3 sequence (DNA): TGTGCCAGCAGCGCTCCGGGACTGAGTCTCTATGGCTACACCTTC. The rearrangement links TRBV27 to TRBJ1-2; D perhaps matches TRBD1 (5 bases). This CDR3 region has 15 residues. V lost 6 bases and J 4 bases, leaving 18 bases between the germline ends. Germline CDR1 is MNHEY and CDR2 is SMNVEV (reference sequence).

This chain links TRBV27 with TRBJ2-1; 9 positions match TRBD1. Germline-derived CDR1 and CDR2 are MNHEY and SMNVEV (reference sequence). V lost 8 bases, J lost 5 bases, and 4 bases stayed unmatched. The CDR3 is made up of 13 amino acids. CDR3 DNA sequence: TGTGCCAGCGGACAGGGGACCAACAATGAGCAGTTCTTC. Translating it yields CASGQGTNNEQFF.

This clone was seen just once. J is TRBJ1-5 and V is TRBV7-9; D not resolved. Trimming removed 3 bases from V and 0 bases from J, with 9 bases in between. The CDR3 has 15 amino acids. From germline, CDR1 is SEHNR and CDR2 FQNEAQ (reference sequence). Here the CDR3 DNA reads TGTGCCAGCAGCTTTGAGGGCAGTAGCAATCAGCCCCAGCATTTT. Residues: CASSFEGSSNQPQHF.